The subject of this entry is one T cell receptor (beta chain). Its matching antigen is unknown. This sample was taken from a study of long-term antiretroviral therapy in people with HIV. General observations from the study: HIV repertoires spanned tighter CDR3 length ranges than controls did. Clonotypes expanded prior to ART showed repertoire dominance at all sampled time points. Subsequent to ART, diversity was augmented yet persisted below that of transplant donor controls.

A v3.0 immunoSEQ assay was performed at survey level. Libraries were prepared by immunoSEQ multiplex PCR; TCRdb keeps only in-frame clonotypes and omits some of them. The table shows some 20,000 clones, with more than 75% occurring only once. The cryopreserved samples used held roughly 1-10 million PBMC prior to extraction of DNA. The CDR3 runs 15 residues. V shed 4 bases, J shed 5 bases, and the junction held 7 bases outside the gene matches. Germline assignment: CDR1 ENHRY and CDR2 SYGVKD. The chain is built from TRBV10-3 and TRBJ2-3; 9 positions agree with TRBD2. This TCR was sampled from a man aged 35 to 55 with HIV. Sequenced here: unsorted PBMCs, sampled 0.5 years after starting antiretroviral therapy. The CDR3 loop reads CAISGLASGEDTQYF. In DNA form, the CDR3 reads TGTGCCATCAGTGGTTTGGCTAGCGGGGAAGATACGCAGTATTTT.